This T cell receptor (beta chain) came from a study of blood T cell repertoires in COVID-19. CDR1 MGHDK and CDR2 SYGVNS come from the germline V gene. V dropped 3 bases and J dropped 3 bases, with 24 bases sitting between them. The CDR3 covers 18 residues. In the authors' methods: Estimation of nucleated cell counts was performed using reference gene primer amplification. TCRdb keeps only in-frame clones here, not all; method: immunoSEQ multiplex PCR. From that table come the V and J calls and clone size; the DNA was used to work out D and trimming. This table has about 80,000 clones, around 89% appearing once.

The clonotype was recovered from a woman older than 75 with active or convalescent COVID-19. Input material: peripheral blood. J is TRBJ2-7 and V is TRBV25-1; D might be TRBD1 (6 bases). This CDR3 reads CASSDMGAAGQGNYEQYF. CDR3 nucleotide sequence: TGTGCCAGCAGTGATATGGGTGCAGCAGGCCAGGGGAACTACGAGCAGTACTTC.